This T cell receptor beta chain was recovered during a study of T cell responses to AZD1222 COVID-19 vaccine. This clone was recorded once. What it recognizes is unknown. Generated by immunoSEQ multiplex PCR, the TCRdb table keeps only in-frame clones and is missing some. The repertoire holds about 120,000 clones, over 75% seen once, with 7.5% in the top ten. Findings of the study overall: Donors, mostly white British, included more females; clonal diversity was possibly underestimated.

The sample here was peripheral blood, taken on day 0 of AZD1222 vaccination. The clonotype originates from an adult in good health.

This chain's CDR3 is CASSVVGGGPYEQYF. CDR3 nucleotides: TGTGCCAGCAGCGTAGTGGGTGGAGGTCCCTACGAGCAGTACTTC. This chain uses TRBV9 with TRBJ2-7, with D possibly matching TRBD2 (5 bases). Germline V lookup: CDR1 SGDLS, CDR2 YYNGEE. The V end lost 0 bases, the J end lost 2 bases, and 12 bases lay between the germline ends. CDR3 length: 15 amino acids.